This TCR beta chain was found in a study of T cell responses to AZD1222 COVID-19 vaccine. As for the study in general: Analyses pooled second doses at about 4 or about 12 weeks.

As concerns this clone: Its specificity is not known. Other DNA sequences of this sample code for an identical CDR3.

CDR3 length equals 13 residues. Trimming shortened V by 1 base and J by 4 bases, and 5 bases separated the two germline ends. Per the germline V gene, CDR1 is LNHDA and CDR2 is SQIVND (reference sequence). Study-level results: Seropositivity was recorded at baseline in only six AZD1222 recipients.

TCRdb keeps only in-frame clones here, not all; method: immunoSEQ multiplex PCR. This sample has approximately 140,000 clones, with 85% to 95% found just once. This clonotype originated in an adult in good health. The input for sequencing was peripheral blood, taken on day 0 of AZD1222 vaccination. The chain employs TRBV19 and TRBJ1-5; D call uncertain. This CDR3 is CASSIGVNQPQHF. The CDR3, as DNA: TGTGCCAGTAGTATAGGGGTGAATCAGCCCCAGCATTTT. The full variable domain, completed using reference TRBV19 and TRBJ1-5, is DGGITQSPKYLFRKEGQNVTLSCEQNLNHDAMYWYRQDPGQGLRLIYYSQIVNDFQKGDIAEGYSVSREKKESFPLTVTSAQKNPTAFYLCASSIGVNQPQHFGDGTRLSIL.